The present T cell receptor (beta chain) was sequenced within a study of T cell responses to AZD1222 COVID-19 vaccine. Produced via immunoSEQ multiplex PCR; TCRdb's table is partial and in-frame only. The table includes about 100,000 clones, more than 75% detected once. Study conclusions and caveats: Two AZD1222 administrations were followed by greater Spike-specific TCR breadth and depth. Baseline seropositives among AZD1222 recipients totaled only five or six.

Turning to this clone: Its antigen remains unknown.

The sequence was collected from an adult who received the MenACWY meningococcal vaccine as a control. Sequenced here: peripheral blood, sampled 28 days after the second dose of the MenACWY control vaccine.

CDR3: CASSPTGNYGYTF. In nucleotides, the CDR3 is TGTGCCAGCAGCCCGACGGGGAACTATGGCTACACCTTC. The gene calls are TRBV3-1 (or the pseudogene TRBV3-2) and TRBJ1-2; D unclear. This CDR3 is 13 amino acids long. The V and J ends lost 4 bases and 2 bases respectively, with 8 bases between them. Germline V gene sequence: CDR1 LGHDT, CDR2 YNNKEL (reference sequence).